This entry lists 20 T cell receptor beta chains sequenced from one sample in a study of beta chain features in type 1 diabetes. These receptors' targets are unknown. Notes on the study in general: Patients with Type 1 diabetes showed moderately but significantly shorter TCRB CDR3s in all four CD4+ subsets.

Expressed TCRB transcripts got sequenced, as all isolated RNA was reverse transcribed. Using immunoSEQ multiplex PCR, the repertoire was profiled, and TCRdb retains in-frame clones only, with some absent. The sample includes 250,000 to 300,000 clones, around 24% of them seen just once. Sequenced input: naive CD4+ T cells from blood. Receptors originate from a woman aged 30 to 39 with type 1 diabetes.

V and J are TRBV7-9 and TRBJ2-7, with 9 bases that match TRBD2. Germline trimming cut 5 bases from V and 9 bases from J; bases unmatched to any gene: 8. Per the germline V gene, CDR1 is SEHNR and CDR2 is FQNEAQ (reference sequence). This CDR3 is built from 13 residues. The CDR3, as DNA: TGTGCCAGCAGCATGCGGGAGGGCCGGGGGCAGTACTTC. It is translated as CASSMREGRGQYF.

The chain recombines TRBV5-1 with TRBJ1-1; D possibly corresponds to TRBD1 (5 bases). CDR3 length equals 13 residues. The germline V and J ends were trimmed by 0 bases and 3 bases, with 6 bases remaining between them. Germline values: CDR1 SGHRS, CDR2 YFSETQ. This CDR3 reads CASSLGRDTEAFF. The CDR3 nucleotides read TGCGCCAGCAGCTTGGGCAGGGACACTGAAGCTTTCTTT.

Only a few counts were recorded for this clone. The chain carries TRBV7-8 and TRBJ2-7; 11 nucleotides align to TRBD2. This CDR3 is 14 amino acids long. J gave up 3 bases and V 3 bases, and 1 base lay outside the gene matches. Germline lookup yields CDR1 SGHVS and CDR2 FQNEAQ. As DNA, the CDR3 is TGTGCCAGCAGCTTGACTAGCGGGATCTACGAGCAGTACTTC. It specifies CASSLTSGIYEQYF.

This chain connects TRBV30 to TRBJ2-7, with 7 bases that match TRBD2. J lost 4 bases, V lost 6 bases, and 6 bases had no gene match. This CDR3 region has 12 residues. CDR1 GTSNPN and CDR2 SVGIG come from the germline V gene (reference sequence). CDR3 loop: CACGRETYEQYF. DNA for the CDR3: TGTGCCTGTGGGCGGGAGACATACGAGCAGTACTTC.

The V and J genes are TRBV7-2 and TRBJ2-2; D unclear. Germline V lookup: CDR1 SGHTA, CDR2 FQGNSA. V lost 5 bases, J lost 5 bases, and 6 bases lay in between. The CDR3 loop spans 12 amino acids. DNA for the CDR3: TGTGCCAGCAGCATTTATACCGGGGAGCTGTTTTTT. Translation: CASSIYTGELFF.

This clone came up a few times. The genes are TRBV6-6 and TRBJ1-4; D may be TRBD1 (5 bases). This CDR3 comprises 14 residues. The germline V gene has CDR1 MNHNY and CDR2 SVGAGI (reference sequence). The V and J ends lost 6 bases and 3 bases respectively, with 11 bases between them. The CDR3: CASRWGGPNEKLFF. DNA of the CDR3: TGTGCCAGCAGATGGGGGGGACCTAATGAAAAACTGTTTTTT.

The chain is built from TRBV19 and TRBJ1-5; TRBD1 matches at 7 bases. The CDR3 has 16 amino acids. Trimming removed 2 bases from V and 1 base from J; junction bases left unmatched: 5. Germline V gene lookup returns CDR1 LNHDA and CDR2 SQIVND (reference sequence). The chain's CDR3 is CASSIKGAASNQPQHF. The CDR3 DNA is TGTGCCAGTAGTATAAAGGGGGCGGCAAGCAATCAGCCCCAGCATTTT.

This chain uses TRBV18 with TRBJ1-1, with TRBD1 as a possible D gene (6 bases). This CDR3 is built from 15 residues. Per the germline V gene, CDR1 is KGHSH and CDR2 is LQKENI. Trimming took off 2 bases at V and 5 bases at J, with 15 bases between the two ends. The CDR3 spells CASSPSQGKRTEAFF. As DNA, the CDR3 is TGTGCCAGCTCACCATCACAGGGTAAGAGAACTGAAGCTTTCTTT. Full variable domain (missing parts from reference TRBV18 and TRBJ1-1): NAGVMQNPRHLVRRRGQEARLRCSPMKGHSHVYWYRQLPEEGLKFMVYLQKENIIDESGMPKERFSAEFPKEGPSILRIQQVVRGDSAAYFCASSPSQGKRTEAFFGQGTRLTVV.

J is TRBJ2-2 and V is TRBV11-3, with 12 positions matching TRBD2. Per the germline V gene, CDR1 is SGHNT and CDR2 is YENEEA. Unmatched junction bases numbered 14, after V lost 3 bases and J lost 6 bases. The CDR3 extends over 19 amino acids. The CDR3 coding sequence is TGTGCCAGCAGCTTGCGACTAGCGGGAGTAGAGGGGTCAGCCGGGGAGCTGTTTTTT. Protein product: CASSLRLAGVEGSAGELFF.

On this clone itself: At the DNA level, this CDR3 is encoded by other sequences in the same sample as well. This sequence joins TRBV9 and TRBJ2-1; 13 nucleotides line up with TRBD2. There are 16 residues in the CDR3. The ends lost 0 bases at V and 5 bases at J; junction bases unmatched: 2. Germline values: CDR1 SGDLS, CDR2 YYNGEE. The CDR3 DNA reads as TGTGCCAGCAGCGTAGGGGGACTAGCGGGGAACAATGAGCAGTTCTTC. Its translation: CASSVGGLAGNNEQFF. The entire variable domain, with the rest obtained from reference TRBV9 and TRBJ2-1, is as follows: DSGVTQTPKHLITATGQRVTLRCSPRSGDLSVYWYQQSLDQGLQFLIQYYNGEERAKGNILERFSAQQFPDLHSELNLSSLELGDSALYFCASSVGGLAGNNEQFFGPGTRLTVL.

The chain recombines TRBV18 with TRBJ2-5; perhaps TRBD1 as D (6 bases). Trimming shortened V by 2 bases and J by 2 bases, and 12 bases separated the two germline ends. Germline V gene sequence: CDR1 KGHSH, CDR2 LQKENI. The CDR3 is 15 amino acids. The CDR3: CASSPSAGAQETQYF. In DNA, the CDR3 is TGTGCCAGCTCACCATCGGCAGGGGCTCAAGAGACCCAGTACTTC. Using reference TRBV18 and TRBJ2-5 for the parts outside the CDR3, the full variable domain is NAGVMQNPRHLVRRRGQEARLRCSPMKGHSHVYWYRQLPEEGLKFMVYLQKENIIDESGMPKERFSAEFPKEGPSILRIQQVVRGDSAAYFCASSPSAGAQETQYFGPGTRLLVL.

This clone was seen a few times. The V gene is TRBV5-1, the J gene TRBJ2-1; D is possibly TRBD2 (5 bases). The CDR3 spans 16 residues. Trimming took off 2 bases at V and 5 bases at J, with 17 bases between the two ends. In germline, CDR1 is SGHRS, CDR2 YFSETQ. The CDR3 here is CASSFNGGPQNNEQFF. The CDR3 DNA sequence: TGCGCCAGCAGCTTTAACGGCGGGCCCCAAAACAATGAGCAGTTCTTC. The full variable domain, its missing parts supplied by reference TRBV5-1 and TRBJ2-1, is KAGVTQTPRYLIKTRGQQVTLSCSPISGHRSVSWYQQTPGQGLQFLFEYFSETQRNKGNFPGRFSGRQFSNSRSEMNVSTLELGDSALYLCASSFNGGPQNNEQFFGPGTRLTVL.

The gene calls are TRBV29-1 and TRBJ2-1; maybe TRBD2 (5 bases). Germline CDR1 is SQVTM and CDR2 is ANQGSEA. Trimming removed 1 base at V and 6 bases at J, with 7 bases between. The length of the CDR3 is 12 residues. The CDR3 DNA reads as TGCAGCGTTGAAGGCCTAGCCAATGAGCAGTTCTTC. It codes for CSVEGLANEQFF.

This clone has more than one count but fewer than ten. The chain has TRBV9 and TRBJ2-5, with 8 positions matching TRBD2. J lost 3 bases, V lost 0 bases, and 4 bases had no gene match. Germline V gene sequence: CDR1 SGDLS, CDR2 YYNGEE. This CDR3 has 15 amino acids. CDR3 protein: CASSVASGLKETQYF. In DNA form, the CDR3 reads TGTGCCAGCAGCGTAGCTAGCGGGTTAAAAGAGACCCAGTACTTC.

This chain uses TRBV18 with TRBJ1-5, with 7 positions matching TRBD1. V gave up 4 bases and J gave up 4 bases; unmatched junction bases: 10. The CDR3 runs to 16 residues. Germline assignment: CDR1 KGHSH and CDR2 LQKENI. Here the CDR3 reads CASSRGRQGSNQPQHF. In nucleotides, the CDR3 is TGTGCCAGCTCACGGGGGCGACAGGGCAGTAATCAGCCCCAGCATTTT.

The rearrangement joins TRBV7-3 to TRBJ2-5; 9 nucleotides align to TRBD2. Trimming removed 5 bases from V and 4 bases from J; junction bases left unmatched: 8. CDR3 length: 15 amino acids. Per the germline V gene, CDR1 is SGHTA and CDR2 is FQGTGA. The CDR3 protein is CASSPRLADVETQYF. Here the CDR3 DNA reads TGTGCCAGCAGCCCGCGACTAGCGGATGTAGAGACCCAGTACTTC. Complete variable domain (other parts from reference TRBV7-3 and TRBJ2-5): GAGVSQTPSNKVTEKGKYVELRCDPISGHTALYWYRQSLGQGPEFLIYFQGTGAADDSGLPNDRFFAVRPEGSVSTLKIQRTERGDSAVYLCASSPRLADVETQYFGPGTRLLVL.

The J gene is TRBJ1-1, the V gene TRBV30, with no clear D. V was pared by 3 bases and J by 4 bases, with 18 bases between. The germline V gene has CDR1 GTSNPN and CDR2 SVGIG (reference sequence). This CDR3 spans 15 amino acids. Here the CDR3 DNA reads TGTGCCTGGAGATCCTGGGAGGGCGGTGTCACTGAAGCTTTCTTT. Translated, it gives CAWRSWEGGVTEAFF.

The CDR3 region is CASSLGGGVTEAFF. The CDR3 DNA is TGTGCCAGCAGCTTGGGGGGAGGTGTCACTGAAGCTTTCTTT. This chain links TRBV7-2 with TRBJ1-1; possible D gene TRBD1, 5 bases. The germline V and J ends were trimmed by 3 bases and 4 bases, with 12 bases remaining between them. Germline CDR1 SGHTA, CDR2 FQGNSA. This CDR3 is 14 amino acids long.

This chain joins TRBV5-4 and TRBJ2-1; 9 positions match TRBD1. Germline-derived CDR1 and CDR2 are SGHNT and YYREEE (reference sequence). V was clipped by 3 bases and J by 4 bases; unmatched bases: 2. There are 14 residues in the CDR3. The DNA of the CDR3 is TGTGCCAGCAGCTCAGGACAGGGGTACAATGAGCAGTTCTTC. Amino acid sequence: CASSSGQGYNEQFF.

In DNA form, the CDR3 reads TGTGCCATCAGCCCTAGCGGGAGTGGCACAGATACGCAGTATTTT. It translates to CAISPSGSGTDTQYF. The V call is TRBV10-3, the J call TRBJ2-3, with 10 bases lining up with TRBD2. Germline V gene data show CDR1 as ENHRY and CDR2 as SYGVKD. This CDR3 spans 15 amino acids. V was clipped by 6 bases and J by 1 base; unmatched bases: 4.